This T cell receptor (beta chain) appears in the sequencing data of a study of T cell repertoires in cytomegalovirus infection. Study details: Shared public TCR beta signatures pointed to both CMV infection and a matching HLA type.

Unmatched junction bases numbered 11, after V lost 5 bases and J lost 3 bases. This CDR3 is built from 18 residues. Germline V gives CDR1 MNHNS, CDR2 SASEGT. TCRdb re-called the reads through MiXCR, storing one row per CDR3 protein. This table holds some 440,000 distinct CDR3 sequences, 31% found once. The J gene is TRBJ2-5, the V gene TRBV6-1; 14 bases are a match to TRBD2. The sequenced material came from PBMCs. This TCR derives from a human donor in good health (CMV status not recorded). Some clones in this sample may be carry-over from other donors' samples. The CDR3 DNA follows: TGTGCCAGCAGTACCCGGACTAGCGGGGGGCCAGCCAAAGAGACCCAGTACTTC. It codes for CASSTRTSGGPAKETQYF.